The rows below give T cell receptor beta chains drawn from one sample of a study of molecular identifiers for immune sequencing clone quantification. TCRdb reprocessed the PCR reads via MiXCR and lists one record per CDR3 protein. The profile shows about 510,000 distinct CDR3 sequences, about a fifth of them singletons. Sequencing input: naive CD8+ T cells from blood, with Jurkat cell RNA spiked in. These receptors were collected from a human donor in good health. Some libraries in this study had Jurkat cell RNA spiked in. Both conserved end residues are part of each CDR3. Each record gives: clone size, D gene, V gene, J gene, CDR3 DNA, CDR3 protein. D genes are given only for firm matches. Some rows have no size entry. The others give once, few or many, or a class for an expanded clone.

>.|.|TRBV6-5|TRBJ2-2
TGTGCCAGCAGTCTTGGTGGTGGCGCCGGGGAGCTGTTTTTT
CASSLGGGAGELFF
>.|.|TRBV7-6|TRBJ1-1
TGTGCCAGCAGCACCGCTCCGATTGGGGCTGAAGCTTTCTTT
CASSTAPIGAEAFF
>few|.|TRBV21-1|TRBJ2-5
TGTGCCAGCAGCAAAGAAAGGGCGAGGGAGACCCAGTACTTC
CASSKERARETQYF
>many|TRBD2|TRBV30|TRBJ2-3
TGTGCCTGGAGTAGCGGGGGAAGCACAGATACGCAGTATTTT
CAWSSGGSTDTQYF
>few|TRBD1|TRBV28|TRBJ2-1
TGTGCCAGCAGTTTCAGGGGGCGGGGCAATGAGCAGCTCTTC
CASSFRGRGNEQLF
>few|.|TRBV2|TRBJ2-7
TGTGCCAGCAGTGAAGCGTCTCTGGGGTCCTCCTACGAGCAGTACTTC
CASSEASLGSSYEQYF
>many|.|TRBV29-1|TRBJ2-5
TGCAGCGTTGAAGATCTGACACCTCGGGAGACCCAGTACTTC
CSVEDLTPRETQYF
>.|.|TRBV20-1|TRBJ2-7
TGCAGTGCTAGAGGACTAGAACCATCCTACGAGCAGTACTTC
CSARGLEPSYEQYF
>many|.|TRBV30|TRBJ2-7
TGTGCCTGGAGTGTTGGAGGAGGCGAGCAGTACTTC
CAWSVGGGEQYF
>.|TRBD1|TRBV5-6|TRBJ1-2
TGTGCCGGCAGCTTTAGTGTTCCCGACAGGGGCGTTGGCTACACCTTC
CAGSFSVPDRGVGYTF
>once|TRBD1|TRBV7-9|TRBJ2-1
TGTGCCAGCAGCTTACCGGGACAGGGGGGAAATGAGCAGTTCTTC
CASSLPGQGGNEQFF
>few|TRBD2|TRBV20-1|TRBJ2-7
TGCAGTGCGCCGTTGTCGCGGGGGACTCCCTACGAGCAGTACTTC
CSAPLSRGTPYEQYF
>few|TRBD2|TRBV7-9|TRBJ2-1
TGTGCCAGCAGATCCATTAGCGGGCCCTACAATGAGCAGTTCTTC
CASRSISGPYNEQFF
>many|.|TRBV4-3|TRBJ1-2
TGCGCCAGCAGCCAAGATAATCCAGGGTTAAGTGGCTACACCTTC
CASSQDNPGLSGYTF
>many|TRBD1|TRBV28|TRBJ1-5
TGTGCCAGCAACAGGAACACAGGGGTACATCAGCCCCAGCATTTT
CASNRNTGVHQPQHF
>few|.|TRBV6-2/TRBV6-3|TRBJ2-1
TGTGCCAGCAGTTACTTCAAACTTAACAATGAGCAGTTCTTC
CASSYFKLNNEQFF
>few|TRBD1|TRBV12-3/TRBV12-4|TRBJ2-5
TGTGCCAGCTCTGCCGGGACAGATAAGGGAGAGACCCAGTACTTC
CASSAGTDKGETQYF
>many|.|TRBV6-2/TRBV6-3|TRBJ1-1
TGTGCCAGCAGTCTTGGATGGCGGACTGAAGCTTTCTTT
CASSLGWRTEAFF
>few|.|TRBV6-4|TRBJ1-5
TGTGCCAGCAGTGACCCTAGACAGGACAATCAGCCCCAGCATTTT
CASSDPRQDNQPQHF
>few|.|TRBV4-2|TRBJ2-7
TGTGCCAGCAGCCCTGGGGGAGGACTATTCACCTACGAGCAGTACTTC
CASSPGGGLFTYEQYF
>.|.|TRBV27|TRBJ2-7
TGTGCCAGCAGTCCTGTGACATGGGGCCACGAGCAGTACTTC
CASSPVTWGHEQYF
>.|.|TRBV11-3|TRBJ2-1
TGTGCCAGCAGCTTAGGCGAGGACGCCTACAATGAGCGGTTCTTC
CASSLGEDAYNERFF
>.|.|TRBV10-3|TRBJ2-2
TGTGCCATCAGTGATCCCAGCAGTGGGGCCGGGGAGCTGTTTTTT
CAISDPSSGAGELFF
>few|TRBD1|TRBV2|TRBJ1-5
TGTGCCAGCAGTAACGTGGACAGGGAGACTCAGCCCCAGCATTTT
CASSNVDRETQPQHF
>many|.|TRBV4-1|TRBJ2-3
TGCGCCAGCAGCCAAGCTGGCGGGGACACAGATACGCAGTATTTT
CASSQAGGDTDTQYF
>.|TRBD2|TRBV27|TRBJ2-7
TGTGCCAGCAGTTCCCGACTAGCGGGAGTGGACGAGCAGTACTTC
CASSSRLAGVDEQYF
>.|.|TRBV7-6|TRBJ2-1
TGTGCCAGCAGCTCGACAGTGGCCTCAAATGAGCAGTTCTTC
CASSSTVASNEQFF
>few|.|TRBV6-5|TRBJ1-2
TGTGCCAGCAAAGAGAAAAGCGGGGATAACTATGGCTACACCTTC
CASKEKSGDNYGYTF
>.|.|TRBV11-2|TRBJ1-5
TGTGCCAGCAGCTGGGACGTGGAACAGCCCCAGCATTTT
CASSWDVEQPQHF
>few|.|TRBV7-9|TRBJ2-4
TGTGCCAGCAGCCCCCGGGCTGGGGACATTCAGTACTTC
CASSPRAGDIQYF
>.|TRBD2|TRBV4-1|TRBJ2-7
TGCGCCAGCAGCCAAGAACGGACTAGCGACGAGCAGTACTTC
CASSQERTSDEQYF
>.|.|TRBV6-5|TRBJ1-5
TGTGCCAGCAGTCGCGCTCTGTTGGACCCCCAGCATTTT
CASSRALLDPQHF
>once|.|TRBV19|TRBJ1-1
TGTGCCAGTAATGCCGGGACATCAGCTGAAGCTTGCTTT
CASNAGTSAEACF
>few|TRBD1|TRBV2|TRBJ2-7
TGTGCCACCCACCCGGGACAGGGGATATACGAGCAGTACTTC
CATHPGQGIYEQYF
>few|.|TRBV7-6|TRBJ2-1
TGTGCCAGCAGCTTAAGGGGCCAGGCAAGTGGGAATGAGCAGTTCTTC
CASSLRGQASGNEQFF
>.|.|TRBV19|TRBJ2-3
TGTGCCAGTAGTACCTCAGGTTTCACCATCACAGATACGCAGTATTTT
CASSTSGFTITDTQYF
>few|TRBD1|TRBV30|TRBJ2-7
TGTGCCTGGGGACAGGAGTCCTCCTACGAGCAGTACTTC
CAWGQESSYEQYF
>many|TRBD2|TRBV20-1|TRBJ2-3
TGCAGTGCTAGAGATAAGAGCGGGGTTACGCAGTATTTT
CSARDKSGVTQYF
>many|.|TRBV11-2|TRBJ1-1
TGTGCCAGCAGCCCCGATCCTGCCGCGAACACTGAAGCTTTCTTT
CASSPDPAANTEAFF
>many|.|TRBV4-2|TRBJ1-1
TGTGCCAGCAGCCAAGAGGAGGCAGCAATGAACACTGAAGCTTTCTTT
CASSQEEAAMNTEAFF
>.|.|TRBV18|TRBJ2-3
TGTGCCAGCTCACCACCGACCCTAGATACGCAGTATTTT
CASSPPTLDTQYF
>many|TRBD2|TRBV19|TRBJ2-3
TGTGCCAGTAGTACAGTCCTAGCGGGAGGGGCAGCGGACACAGATACGCAGTATTTT
CASSTVLAGGAADTDTQYF
>.|.|TRBV18|TRBJ1-2
TGTGCCAGCTCACAGAGACAGCCCTATGGCTACACCTTC
CASSQRQPYGYTF
>.|TRBD2|TRBV5-1|TRBJ2-7
TGCGCCAGCAGCTTGGCCGGGAGCGGGACCACCGGGGAGCAGTACTTC
CASSLAGSGTTGEQYF
>few|.|TRBV7-9|TRBJ2-7
TGTGCCAGCAGCCGCTTGGGTTACGAGCAGTACTTC
CASSRLGYEQYF
>.|.|TRBV19|TRBJ1-5
TGTGCCAGTAGTACCTTCATTTCGAGCAATCAGCCCCAGCATTTT
CASSTFISSNQPQHF
>few|.|TRBV9|TRBJ2-2
TGTGCCAGCAGCGTAGGTCGGACTGGCGGGGAGCTGTTTTTT
CASSVGRTGGELFF
>.|TRBD1|TRBV20-1|TRBJ2-7
TGCAGTGCCCGGGACAGGGGGGATACCTACGAGCAGTACTTC
CSARDRGDTYEQYF
>many|.|TRBV5-6|TRBJ2-3
TGTGCCAGCAGCTACGTCCCAGATACGCAGTATTTT
CASSYVPDTQYF
>.|.|TRBV12-3/TRBV12-4|TRBJ1-5
TGTGCCAGCAGTTTAGCCGGGGAGGGCAATCAGCCCCAGCATTTT
CASSLAGEGNQPQHF
>many|.|TRBV14|TRBJ2-1
TGTGCCAGCAGCCAAGAGTCCAGAATAAGCTCCTACAATGAGCAGTTCTTC
CASSQESRISSYNEQFF
>few|.|TRBV12-3/TRBV12-4|TRBJ2-5
TGTGCCAGCACCCGGGACCCCTCGGTGGCCCAGTACTTC
CASTRDPSVAQYF
>.|.|TRBV20-1|TRBJ1-5
TGCAGTGCTGCGACATCCCATAGCAATCAGCCCCAGCATTTT
CSAATSHSNQPQHF
>many|.|TRBV28|TRBJ2-7
TGTGCCAGCACCCCCGACAGGTACCCCTACGAGCAGTACTTC
CASTPDRYPYEQYF